One and the same sample provided the 14 T cell receptor beta chains below, sequenced in a study of T cells after posttransplantation cyclophosphamide. Cyclophosphamide on days +3 and +4 followed busulfan-fludarabine conditioning and a marrow graft. TCRdb's copy holds only in-frame clones and misses some; the assay was immunoSEQ multiplex PCR. This sample has roughly 2,800 clones, each found more than once. Sample: PBMCs, taken 30 days after allogeneic stem cell transplant with posttransplant cyclophosphamide. The receptors shown here come from a female patient between 60 and 69 years old who received an allogeneic stem cell transplant from an unrelated donor, was CMV-positive, and had acute GVHD only. Some T cells may be transferred from the graft donor.

This clone was picked up many times. At one end, the junction sequence differs from germline, possibly due to a read error. The chain uses TRBV24-1 and TRBJ2-1; 8 nucleotides match TRBD1. CDR1 and CDR2 (germline): KGHDR, SFDVKD. The CDR3 sequence is 13 residues long. CDR3 coding DNA: TGTGCCACCAGTGAAAGGACAGGGCCCGGCCGGATCTTC. Its translation: CATSERTGPGRIF.

This clone was counted at least ten times. This CDR3 reads CASSFTTALLSYEQYF. Written as DNA, the CDR3 is TGTGCCAGCAGTTTCACGACAGCCCTGCTCTCCTACGAGCAGTACTTC. This chain links TRBV28 with TRBJ2-7; tentative D call: TRBD1 (5 bases). The CDR3 extends over 16 amino acids. Trimming shortened V by 3 bases and J by 0 bases, and 15 bases separated the two germline ends. Germline CDR1 and CDR2: MDHEN and SYDVKM.

This clone was counted at least ten times. CDR3 coding DNA: TGTGCCAGCAGGGGCATAGATACGCAGTATTTT. This sequence encodes CASRGIDTQYF. The V call is TRBV7-9, the J call TRBJ2-3; D remains unclear. The CDR3 length is 11 residues. Germline assignment: CDR1 SEHNR and CDR2 FQNEAQ (reference sequence). The germline V and J ends were trimmed by 6 bases and 5 bases, with 6 bases remaining between them.

This clone has at least ten counts. This chain links TRBV10-3 with TRBJ2-2, with TRBD2 matching over 9 bases. Trimming took 8 bases from V and 2 from J; bases not matched to a gene: 9. The CDR3 consists of 16 residues. Germline assignment: CDR1 ENHRY and CDR2 SYGVKD. This CDR3 is CAISGSGGQNTGELFF. In DNA form, the CDR3 reads TGTGCCATCTCAGGGAGCGGGGGGCAAAACACCGGGGAGCTGTTTTTT.

This clone came up a few times. The rearrangement joins TRBV15 to TRBJ1-6; a weak D match, TRBD1 (5 bases). Germline loops: CDR1 LNHNV, CDR2 YYDKDF (reference sequence). This CDR3 is built from 15 residues. V lost 6 bases and J lost 7, with 16 bases in between. CDR3 sequence reads: CATSQTSGKNSPLHF. The CDR3 DNA follows: TGTGCCACCAGTCAGACTTCAGGGAAAAATTCACCCCTCCACTTT.

In this sample, this clone turned up many times. The same CDR3 is also encoded by other DNA sequences in this sample. The rearrangement links TRBV9 to TRBJ2-5; 8 bases match TRBD1. The CDR3 consists of 16 residues. Looked up from germline, CDR1 is SGDLS and CDR2 is YYNGEE. Germline trimming cut 0 bases from V and 1 base from J; bases unmatched to any gene: 5. The CDR3 nucleotides are TGTGCCAGCAGCGTAGGTGGGACAGGCTTCCAAGAGACCCAGTACTTC. Protein sequence: CASSVGGTGFQETQYF.

This clone was detected ten times or more. This chain connects TRBV13 to TRBJ2-7, with D tentatively TRBD1 (7 bases). V was trimmed by 2 bases and J by 5 bases, leaving 22 bases between them. This CDR3 has 17 amino acids. The V gene's germline CDR1 is PRHDT and CDR2 FYEKMQ (reference sequence). The CDR3 protein is CASSLLVSGGGGDEQYF. CDR3 bases: TGTGCCAGCAGCTTACTGGTATCAGGAGGGGGCGGGGACGAGCAGTACTTC.

There are a few counts of this clone. This chain uses TRBV15 with TRBJ2-3; perhaps TRBD1 as D (5 bases). Trimming took off 1 base at V and 9 bases at J, with 14 bases between the two ends. This CDR3 comprises 14 residues. From germline, CDR1 is LNHNV and CDR2 YYDKDF (reference sequence). Here the CDR3 DNA reads TGTGCCACCAGCAGAGTCGCGGACAAGGCAACGCAGTATTTT. Its protein product is CATSRVADKATQYF.

At least ten counts were recorded for this clone. The chain joins TRBV13 to TRBJ2-3; TRBD1 matches at 7 bases. The V and J ends lost 3 bases and 2 bases, in that order; junction bases with no gene match: 8. This CDR3 region has 16 residues. Germline loops: CDR1 PRHDT, CDR2 FYEKMQ (reference sequence). The CDR3 here is CASSFSDRPNTDTQYF. The CDR3 bases are TGTGCCAGCAGCTTCTCGGACAGGCCGAACACAGATACGCAGTATTTT.

This clone was observed many times. The chain recombines TRBV6-1 with TRBJ1-2; D gene uncertain. The CDR3 contains 13 residues. The germline V gene has CDR1 MNHNS and CDR2 SASEGT. The V gene lost 3 bases and the J gene lost 3 bases, with 8 bases spanning the gap. CDR3 loop: CASSDSQHYGYTF. The CDR3 DNA follows: TGTGCCAGCAGTGATTCACAGCACTATGGCTACACCTTC.

This clone has at least ten counts. The rearrangement uses TRBV2 and TRBJ2-1, with 11 nucleotides matching TRBD2. The CDR3 is 15 residues long. Per germline, CDR1 SNHLY and CDR2 FYNNEI. Losses at the gene ends were 6 bases for V and 4 bases for J; bases not matched to a gene: 5. CDR3: CASRTSSGGYNEQFF. The CDR3 region has the DNA TGTGCCAGCAGGACTTCTAGCGGGGGGTACAATGAGCAGTTCTTC.

The chain is built from TRBV5-4 and TRBJ2-3, with 7 positions matching TRBD2. With 0 bases clipped from V and 5 bases from J, the junction kept 6 bases outside the gene matches. This CDR3 spans 15 amino acids. CDR1 and CDR2 from the germline V gene are SGHNT and YYREEE (reference sequence). The CDR3 region has the DNA TGTGCCAGCAGCTTGGCTCTAGCGGTGTTAGATACGCAGTATTTT. As protein: CASSLALAVLDTQYF.

The sample holds many counts of this clone. V is TRBV6-5 and J is TRBJ2-1; 7 nucleotides match TRBD2. CDR1 MNHEY and CDR2 SVGAGI come from the germline V gene. The CDR3 contains 13 residues. V lost 5 bases to trimming and J lost 6 bases; unmatched junction nucleotides: 4. CDR3 sequence reads: CASSQRLANEQFF. CDR3 coding DNA: TGTGCCAGCAGTCAAAGACTAGCCAATGAGCAGTTCTTC.

This clone was recorded many times. This chain uses TRBV7-3 with TRBJ2-1, with 7 bases identical to TRBD2. The germline V gene has CDR1 SGHTA and CDR2 FQGTGA. V lost 5 bases to trimming and J lost 6 bases; unmatched junction nucleotides: 7. The CDR3 contains 14 residues. The CDR3 here is CASSLGLVGNEQFF. CDR3 in DNA: TGTGCCAGCAGCCTCGGACTAGTGGGCAATGAGCAGTTCTTC.